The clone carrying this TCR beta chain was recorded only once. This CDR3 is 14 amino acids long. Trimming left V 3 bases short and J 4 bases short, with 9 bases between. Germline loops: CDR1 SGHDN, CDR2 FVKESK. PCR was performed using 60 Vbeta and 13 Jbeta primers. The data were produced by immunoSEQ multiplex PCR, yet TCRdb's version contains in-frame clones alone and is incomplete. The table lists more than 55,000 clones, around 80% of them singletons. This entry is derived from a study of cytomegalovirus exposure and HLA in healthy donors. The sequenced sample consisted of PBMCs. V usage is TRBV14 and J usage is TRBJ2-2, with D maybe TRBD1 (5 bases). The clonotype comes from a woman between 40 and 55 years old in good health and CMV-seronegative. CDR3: CASSQLTATGELFF. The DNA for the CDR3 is TGTGCCAGCAGCCAGTTGACAGCCACCGGGGAGCTGTTTTTT.